This passage covers 19 T cell receptor beta chains from one sample sequenced in a study of regulatory T cells in long-lasting Graves disease. Assembly of TCR beta libraries relied on iRepertoire HTBI primers together with Arm-PCR of CDR3 regions. Each CDR3 protein is one row after TCRdb ran MiXCR on the multiplex PCR reads. Here the sample spans about 400,000 distinct CDR3 sequences, less than 25% being singletons. Noted time point: persistent/refractory GD, antithyroid drugs over 5 years with positive TRAb. Extracted PBMC RNA gave rise to the TCR library. The sequencing here drew on peripheral blood mononuclear cells (PBMCs), taken when the disease was refractory, from a patient treated with antithyroid drugs. These receptors were collected from a female donor with Graves disease.

The gene calls are TRBV14 and TRBJ1-2; possible D gene TRBD1, 5 bases. CDR1 SGHDN and CDR2 FVKESK come from the germline V gene. The CDR3 length is 15 residues. Trimming took off 3 bases at V and 3 bases at J, with 14 bases between the two ends. The CDR3 region has the DNA TGTGCCAGCAGCCAGCCGGGGCCCGGGTACTATGGCTACACCTTC. Protein product: CASSQPGPGYYGYTF.

The CDR3 region is CASSFHNQPQHF. CDR3 bases: TGTGCCAGCAGCTTCCACAATCAGCCCCAGCATTTT. This sequence joins TRBV7-9 and TRBJ1-5; D not certain. The CDR3 consists of 12 residues. The germline V gene encodes CDR1 SEHNR and CDR2 FQNEAQ (reference sequence). The germline V and J ends were trimmed by 3 bases and 3 bases, with 3 bases remaining between them.

This clonotype has just a few counts. CDR3 in amino acids: CASSQIGQNNSPLHF. The DNA of the CDR3 is TGTGCCAGCAGCCAAATTGGACAGAATAATTCACCCCTCCACTTT. The rearrangement uses TRBV14 and TRBJ1-6; tentatively, D is TRBD1 (6 bases). Germline V gene data show CDR1 as SGHDN and CDR2 as FVKESK. V was shortened by 2 bases and J by 5 bases, with 10 bases between the two germline ends. The CDR3 totals 15 residues.

Many counts were recorded for this clonotype. The CDR3 sequence is CASSLTASGSYEQYF. For the CDR3, the DNA is TGTGCCAGCAGTTTAACGGCTAGCGGCTCCTACGAGCAGTACTTC. The V and J genes are TRBV27 and TRBJ2-7; TRBD2 matches at 7 bases. Germline CDR1 and CDR2: MNHEY and SMNVEV (reference sequence). The CDR3 has 15 residues. J gave up 0 bases and V 2 bases, and 4 bases lay outside the gene matches.

This rearrangement joins TRBV27 to TRBJ2-7, with D tentatively TRBD1 (6 bases). The CDR3 contains 14 residues. V was clipped by 6 bases and J by 6 bases, with 18 bases between them. Germline CDR1 reads MNHEY; CDR2 reads SMNVEV (reference sequence). The DNA of the CDR3 is TGTGCCAGCAGCCCGAAGGGGGACCGCGGCGAGCAGTACTTC. It translates to CASSPKGDRGEQYF.

This clonotype showed up just a few times. The V gene is TRBV5-1, the J gene TRBJ2-7; D might be TRBD2 (6 bases). There are 11 residues in the CDR3. V gave up 7 bases and J gave up 5 bases, with 10 bases separating them. Germline lookup yields CDR1 SGHRS and CDR2 YFSETQ. The CDR3 DNA is TGCGCCAGCGGGCGCGGGGACGAGCAGTACTTC. Protein product: CASGRGDEQYF.

J is TRBJ1-1 and V is TRBV10-3, with a weak D call TRBD1 (5 bases). The germline CDR1 and CDR2 sequences are ENHRY and SYGVKD. V was clipped by 7 bases and J by 6 bases, with 15 bases between them. This CDR3 has 13 residues. The DNA for the CDR3 is TGTGCCATCAAGCAGGGCTGGGGCGCTGAAGCTTTCTTT. Translating it yields CAIKQGWGAEAFF.

This clonotype was observed many times. The genes are TRBV29-1 and TRBJ2-5; the match to TRBD2 covers 11 bases. Germline lookup yields CDR1 SQVTM and CDR2 ANQGSEA. The CDR3 extends over 16 amino acids. V was clipped by 4 bases and J by 1 base; unmatched bases: 8. The DNA for the CDR3 is TGCAGCGTTGGGAACCCTGGGACTAGCGGCCAAGAGACCCAGTACTTC. Encoded protein: CSVGNPGTSGQETQYF. Complete variable domain (other parts from reference TRBV29-1 and TRBJ2-5): SAVISQKPSRDICQRGTSLTIQCQVDSQVTMMFWYRQQPGQSLTLIATANQGSEATYESGFVIDKFPISRPNLTFSTLTVSNMSPEDSSIYLCSVGNPGTSGQETQYFGPGTRLLVL.

This clonotype was detected ten times or more. The genes are TRBV6-2 or TRBV6-3 and TRBJ2-7, with TRBD2 matching over 8 bases. CDR1 and CDR2 (germline): MNHEY, SVGEGT. V trimming: 3 bases; J trimming: 5 bases; junction bases outside the gene matches: 9. The CDR3 extends over 15 amino acids. In nucleotides, the CDR3 is TGTGCCAGCAGTTATACTGGAGCGGGAGACCACGAGCAGTACTTC. This sequence encodes CASSYTGAGDHEQYF.

In DNA form, the CDR3 reads TGTGCCACCAGCAGAACCAGGGACTCCAGTCCTTATGGCTACACCTTC. It specifies CATSRTRDSSPYGYTF. This chain uses TRBV15 with TRBJ1-2; TRBD1 is a possible D gene (5 bases). The V gene's germline CDR1 is LNHNV and CDR2 YYDKDF (reference sequence). The CDR3 is 16 residues long. V was shortened by 2 bases and J by 5 bases, with 18 bases between the two germline ends.

This clonotype has just a few counts. The V and J genes are TRBV5-6 and TRBJ2-2, with no clear D. Deletions cut 4 bases from V and 0 bases from J, with 13 bases between. Per the germline V gene, CDR1 is SGHDT and CDR2 is YYEEEE. This CDR3 is 16 amino acids long. The CDR3 sequence is CASSHRGGANTGELFF. CDR3 bases: TGTGCCAGCAGCCACCGCGGCGGAGCGAACACCGGGGAGCTGTTTTTT.

The chain links TRBV9 to TRBJ2-7; D remains unclear. The V end was cut by 0 bases, the J end by 5 bases, with 9 bases between. Looked up from germline, CDR1 is SGDLS and CDR2 is YYNGEE. The CDR3 loop spans 13 amino acids. The CDR3 region has the DNA TGTGCCAGCAGCGTAGTACCTGGGGACGAGCAGTACTTC. It encodes CASSVVPGDEQYF.

There are many counts of this clonotype. The chain combines TRBV12-5 with TRBJ2-7; 9 positions agree with TRBD2. The germline V gene encodes CDR1 LGHNT and CDR2 FRNRAP. The CDR3 length is 13 residues. With V trimmed by 6 bases and J by 6 bases, 6 bases remained unmatched. CDR3 sequence: CASGPGLAIEQYF. CDR3 nucleotides: TGTGCTAGTGGGCCCGGACTAGCGATCGAGCAGTACTTC. The entire variable domain, with the rest obtained from reference TRBV12-5 and TRBJ2-7, is as follows: DARVTQTPRHKVTEMGQEVTMRCQPILGHNTVFWYRQTMMQGLELLAYFRNRAPLDDSGMPKDRFSAEMPDATLATLKIQPSEPRDSAVYFCASGPGLAIEQYFGPGTRLTVT.

This clonotype was counted ten times or more. The rearrangement links TRBV6-5 to TRBJ1-2, with D possibly matching TRBD1 (5 bases). Germline V lookup: CDR1 MNHEY, CDR2 SVGAGI. The ends were cut back, 4 bases at V and 7 bases at J, with 22 bases in the middle. This CDR3 is 16 amino acids long. CDR3 sequence reads: CASSCLGDSRRCGYTF. CDR3 in DNA: TGTGCCAGCAGTTGCCTCGGAGACAGCCGTCGTTGTGGCTACACCTTC.

This clonotype appeared many times. J is TRBJ2-7 and V is TRBV7-9, with TRBD1 identical over 8 bases. V lost 3 bases to trimming and J lost 3 bases; unmatched junction nucleotides: 4. The CDR3 covers 14 residues. Germline V gene data show CDR1 as SEHNR and CDR2 as FQNEAQ (reference sequence). CDR3 sequence: CASSLTGTGYEQYF. Written as DNA, the CDR3 is TGTGCCAGCAGCTTGACCGGGACAGGCTACGAGCAGTACTTC.

This clonotype was seen many times. The chain uses TRBV20-1 and TRBJ2-5; 9 positions match TRBD1. This CDR3 contains 15 residues. V shed 0 bases and J 5 bases; nucleotides not matched to a gene: 7. Germline V gene sequence: CDR1 DFQATT, CDR2 SNEGSKA (reference sequence). The CDR3 sequence is CSARDPRTGAETQYF. CDR3 bases: TGCAGTGCTAGAGATCCCCGGACAGGGGCCGAGACCCAGTACTTC.

This clonotype was seen more than once but under ten times. The gene calls are TRBV7-2 and TRBJ2-3, with TRBD1 matching 7 bases. V lost 2 bases to trimming and J lost 1 base; unmatched junction nucleotides: 15. In germline, CDR1 is SGHTA, CDR2 FQGNSA. This CDR3 contains 19 residues. CDR3 in DNA: TGTGCCAGCAGCTTATTCCAGGGGATGCCGGGACAGCGCACAGATACGCAGTATTTT. Translated: CASSLFQGMPGQRTDTQYF.

This clonotype was observed a few times. The CDR3 region has the DNA TGCAGTGCTAGACCAATTTTACTAGCGGGAACAGAGACCCAGTACTTC. Translated: CSARPILLAGTETQYF. The chain uses TRBV20-1 and TRBJ2-5, with 10 bases fitting TRBD2. Trimming cost V 2 bases and J 4 bases; bases outside gene matches: 10. The germline CDR1 and CDR2 sequences are DFQATT and SNEGSKA (reference sequence). This CDR3 contains 16 residues.

The gene calls are TRBV6-2 or TRBV6-3 and TRBJ2-5, with D tentatively TRBD2 (6 bases). The CDR3 contains 17 residues. Trimming took 8 bases from V and 6 from J, leaving 28 bases between them. Germline CDR1 is MNHEY and CDR2 is SVGEGT. CDR3 protein: CASGELVVTSFLKTQYF. For the CDR3, the DNA is TGTGCCAGCGGTGAATTGGTCGTAACTAGCTTTTTAAAGACCCAGTACTTC.